The present T cell receptor beta chain was sequenced within a study of cytomegalovirus exposure and HLA in healthy donors. CDR3 size: 14 residues. Germline V CDR1 and CDR2: LNHDA, SQIVND (reference sequence). V shed 6 bases and J shed 4 bases, with 12 bases lying between them. The PCR had 60 Vbeta and 13 Jbeta primers. Original processing notes: Roughly 10 million shared chains were among roughly 81 million unique TCR beta chains counted in a later analysis. TCRdb keeps only in-frame clones here, not all; method: immunoSEQ multiplex PCR. The V and J calls and clone size come from that table; D and trimming were worked out from the DNA. The top ten hold approximately 0.4% of the sample, which has about 200,000 clones, roughly three quarters seen once. Study-wide results and caveats: By a later analysis, the bulk of CMV-associated TCR beta chains appeared HLA-restricted. Altogether, 170 or so TCR beta chains were recorded as cytomegalovirus-associated.

To note about this clone: Its antigen remains unknown.

The source is a male donor in good health and CMV-seropositive. Sequencing was done on a sample of PBMCs. The genes are TRBV19 and TRBJ1-4, with D perhaps TRBD1 (5 bases). The chain's CDR3 is CASRSQGSNEKLFF. CDR3 in DNA: TGTGCCAGTAGAAGTCAGGGTAGTAATGAAAAACTGTTTTTT. The entire variable domain, with the rest obtained from reference TRBV19 and TRBJ1-4, is as follows: DGGITQSPKYLFRKEGQNVTLSCEQNLNHDAMYWYRQDPGQGLRLIYYSQIVNDFQKGDIAEGYSVSREKKESFPLTVTSAQKNPTAFYLCASRSQGSNEKLFFGSGTQLSVL.